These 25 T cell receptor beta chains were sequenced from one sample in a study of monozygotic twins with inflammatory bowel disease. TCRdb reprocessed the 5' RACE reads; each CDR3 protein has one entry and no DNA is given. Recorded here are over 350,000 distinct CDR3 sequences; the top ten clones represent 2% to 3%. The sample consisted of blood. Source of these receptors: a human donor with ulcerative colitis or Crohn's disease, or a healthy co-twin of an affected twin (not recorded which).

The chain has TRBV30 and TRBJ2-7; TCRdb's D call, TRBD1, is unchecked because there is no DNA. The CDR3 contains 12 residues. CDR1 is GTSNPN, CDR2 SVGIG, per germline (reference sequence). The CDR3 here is CALTGGPYEQYF.

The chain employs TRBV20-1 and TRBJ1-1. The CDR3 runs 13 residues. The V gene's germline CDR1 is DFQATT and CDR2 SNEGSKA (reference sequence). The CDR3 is CSASLYTNTEAFF.

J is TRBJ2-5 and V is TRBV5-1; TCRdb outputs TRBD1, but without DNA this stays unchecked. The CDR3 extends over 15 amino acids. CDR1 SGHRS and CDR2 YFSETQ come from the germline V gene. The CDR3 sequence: CASSLAGTNQETQYF.

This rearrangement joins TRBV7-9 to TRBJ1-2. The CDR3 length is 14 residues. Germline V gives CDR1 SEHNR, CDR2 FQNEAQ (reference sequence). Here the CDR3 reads CASSPRGGGYGYTF.

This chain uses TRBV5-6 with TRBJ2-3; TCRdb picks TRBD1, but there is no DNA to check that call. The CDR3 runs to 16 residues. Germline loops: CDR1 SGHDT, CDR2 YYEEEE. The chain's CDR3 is CASSREWGVSTDTQYF.

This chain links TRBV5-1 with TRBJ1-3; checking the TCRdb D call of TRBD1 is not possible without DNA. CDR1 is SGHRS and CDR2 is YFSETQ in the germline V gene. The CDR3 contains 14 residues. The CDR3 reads CASSLPGLGNTIYF.

The CDR3 is CSGQEGSYNEQFF. This chain links TRBV29-1 with TRBJ2-1; TCRdb's D gene call, TRBD2, goes unchecked for lack of DNA. The CDR3 has 13 residues. CDR1 SQVTM and CDR2 ANQGSEA come from the germline V gene.

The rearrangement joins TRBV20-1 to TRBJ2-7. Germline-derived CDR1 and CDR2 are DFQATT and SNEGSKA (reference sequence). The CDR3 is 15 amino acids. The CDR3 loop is CSARDPPVSFYEQYF.

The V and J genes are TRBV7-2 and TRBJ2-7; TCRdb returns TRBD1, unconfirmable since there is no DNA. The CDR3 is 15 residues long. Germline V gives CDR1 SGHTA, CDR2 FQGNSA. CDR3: CASSLVGQGHSEQYF.

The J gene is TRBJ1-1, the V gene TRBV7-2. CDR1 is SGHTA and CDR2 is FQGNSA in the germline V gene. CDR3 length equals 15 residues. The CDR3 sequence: CASSPDRRMNTEAFF.

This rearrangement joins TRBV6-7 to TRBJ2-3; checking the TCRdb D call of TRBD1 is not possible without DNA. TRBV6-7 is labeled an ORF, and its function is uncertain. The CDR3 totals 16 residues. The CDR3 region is CASSEERGPSTDTQYF.

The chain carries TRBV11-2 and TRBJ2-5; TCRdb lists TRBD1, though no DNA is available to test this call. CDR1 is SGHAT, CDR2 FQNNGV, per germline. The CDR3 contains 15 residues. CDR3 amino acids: CASSLIGTGGETQYF.

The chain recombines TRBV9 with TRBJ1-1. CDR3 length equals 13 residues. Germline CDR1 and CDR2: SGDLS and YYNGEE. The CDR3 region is CASSVSMNTEAFF. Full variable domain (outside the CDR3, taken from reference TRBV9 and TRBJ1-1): DSGVTQTPKHLITATGQRVTLRCSPRSGDLSVYWYQQSLDQGLQFLIQYYNGEERAKGNILERFSAQQFPDLHSELNLSSLELGDSALYFCASSVSMNTEAFFGQGTRLTVV.

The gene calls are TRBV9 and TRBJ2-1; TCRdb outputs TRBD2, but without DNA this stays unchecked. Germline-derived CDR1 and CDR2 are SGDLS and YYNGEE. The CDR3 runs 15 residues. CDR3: CASSAGLARYNEQFF. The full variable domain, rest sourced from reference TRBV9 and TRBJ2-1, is DSGVTQTPKHLITATGQRVTLRCSPRSGDLSVYWYQQSLDQGLQFLIQYYNGEERAKGNILERFSAQQFPDLHSELNLSSLELGDSALYFCASSAGLARYNEQFFGPGTRLTVL.

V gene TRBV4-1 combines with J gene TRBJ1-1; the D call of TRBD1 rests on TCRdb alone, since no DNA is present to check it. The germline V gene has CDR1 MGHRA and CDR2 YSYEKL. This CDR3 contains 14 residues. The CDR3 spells CASSPPNVGTEAFF.

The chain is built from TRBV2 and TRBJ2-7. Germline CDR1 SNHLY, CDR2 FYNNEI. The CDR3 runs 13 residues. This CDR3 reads CASSDMSGYEQYF.

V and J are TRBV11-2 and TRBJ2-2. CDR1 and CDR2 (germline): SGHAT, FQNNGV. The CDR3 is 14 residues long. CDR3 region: CASSLVAGTRELFF.

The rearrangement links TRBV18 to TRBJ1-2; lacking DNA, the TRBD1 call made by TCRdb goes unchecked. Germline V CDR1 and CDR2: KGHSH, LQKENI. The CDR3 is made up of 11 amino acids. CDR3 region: CASSGRGDYTF.

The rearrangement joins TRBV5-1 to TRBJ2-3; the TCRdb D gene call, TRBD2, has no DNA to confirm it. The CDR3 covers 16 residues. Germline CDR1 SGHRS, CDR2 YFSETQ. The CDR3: CASSSKLAGRADTQYF.

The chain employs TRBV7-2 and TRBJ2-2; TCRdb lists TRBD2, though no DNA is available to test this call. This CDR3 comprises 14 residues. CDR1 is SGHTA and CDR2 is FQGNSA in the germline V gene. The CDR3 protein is CASSLRTSPGELFF.

This chain's CDR3 is CASTLIGTSGDQQYF. The chain is built from TRBV6-1 and TRBJ2-7; the TRBD2 assignment by TCRdb is unverifiable without DNA. The CDR3 contains 15 residues. Germline CDR1 and CDR2: MNHNS and SASEGT.

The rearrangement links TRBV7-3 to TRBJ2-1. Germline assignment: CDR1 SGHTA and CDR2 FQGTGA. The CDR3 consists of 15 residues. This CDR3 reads CASSIQVSSYNEQFF. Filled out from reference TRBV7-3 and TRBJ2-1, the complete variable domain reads GAGVSQTPSNKVTEKGKYVELRCDPISGHTALYWYRQSLGQGPEFLIYFQGTGAADDSGLPNDRFFAVRPEGSVSTLKIQRTERGDSAVYLCASSIQVSSYNEQFFGPGTRLTVL.

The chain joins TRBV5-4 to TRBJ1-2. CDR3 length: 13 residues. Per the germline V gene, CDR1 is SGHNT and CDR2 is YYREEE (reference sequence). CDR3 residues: CASSERGFDGYTF.

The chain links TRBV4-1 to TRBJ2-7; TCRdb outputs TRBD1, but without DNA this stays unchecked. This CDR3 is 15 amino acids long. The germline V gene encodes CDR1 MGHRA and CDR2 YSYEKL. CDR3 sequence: CASSQGQGESYEQYF.

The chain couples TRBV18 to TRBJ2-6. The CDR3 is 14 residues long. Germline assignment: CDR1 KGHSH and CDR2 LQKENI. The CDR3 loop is CASSPSSGANVLTF.